Each of the 18 T cell receptor beta chains below was sequenced from the same sample in a study of T cell changes during pregnancy in multiple sclerosis (dated by TCRdb to the late 2010s). Library method: the immunoSEQ multiplex PCR assay. The table comes from immuneACCESS by way of TCRdb, which keeps in-frame sequences with V and J called. Part of the clones is missing from these tables; in studies checked, under half for an unresolved V gene and the rest for unknown reasons. Across this sample there are roughly 29,000 clones, with approximately 91% seen only once. In total, the top ten clones hold around 8.3% of the sample. This sample comprised CD8+ T cells from peripheral blood mononuclear cells, obtained before pregnancy. These receptors all come from a female donor with multiple sclerosis, enrolled in a pregnancy study.

This clone was seen a single time. V gene TRBV4-1 combines with J gene TRBJ1-2; 10 positions agree with TRBD1. Germline V gene sequence: CDR1 MGHRA, CDR2 YSYEKL. The CDR3 totals 14 residues. V gave up 3 bases and J gave up 6 bases; unmatched junction bases: 4. The CDR3 region has the DNA TGCGCCAGCAGCCAGCGACAGGGGGCGGATGGCTACACCTTC. This translates into CASSQRQGADGYTF.

The chain couples TRBV4-1 to TRBJ1-6; D might be TRBD1 (5 bases). V was cut by 4 bases and J by 6 bases, with 19 bases left in between. The CDR3 covers 17 residues. CDR1 and CDR2 (germline): MGHRA, YSYEKL. CDR3 bases: TGCGCCAGCAGCCGCACCGGAGGGGTGGAGGGTAATTCACCCCTCCACTTT. This sequence encodes CASSRTGGVEGNSPLHF.

This chain uses TRBV27 with TRBJ1-2, with D possibly being TRBD1 (5 bases). Trimming pared 4 bases from V and 7 bases from J, leaving 19 bases between. Germline CDR1 is MNHEY and CDR2 is SMNVEV (reference sequence). CDR3 size: 15 residues. CDR3: CASSSPGRGEVGYTF. The CDR3 bases are TGTGCCAGCAGTTCCCCGGGGAGGGGCGAGGTTGGCTACACCTTC.

The chain uses TRBV6-4 and TRBJ2-3; D is possibly TRBD1 (6 bases). The CDR3 is 14 residues long. The V and J ends lost 0 bases and 4 bases respectively, with 8 bases between them. Germline loops: CDR1 MRHNA, CDR2 SNTAGT. DNA of the CDR3: TGTGCCAGCAGTGACTCACAGGGCCCAGATACGCAGTATTTT. Its translation: CASSDSQGPDTQYF.

This chain links TRBV9 with TRBJ1-4; D is unclear. The CDR3 is 17 amino acids. Germline V gene data show CDR1 as SGDLS and CDR2 as YYNGEE. The V end was cut by 0 bases, the J end by 0 bases, with 12 bases between. In DNA form, the CDR3 reads TGTGCCAGCAGCGTAGGTCACGAGGGCACAACTAATGAAAAACTGTTTTTT. Its protein product is CASSVGHEGTTNEKLFF.

The rearrangement joins TRBV7-8 to TRBJ1-2; a possible D gene is TRBD1 (5 bases). This CDR3 contains 13 residues. The V end was cut by 3 bases, the J end by 4 bases, with 9 bases between. CDR1 and CDR2 (germline): SGHVS, FQNEAQ. CDR3 DNA sequence: TGTGCCAGCAGCTTGACGACAGCCTATGGCTACACCTTC. Protein sequence: CASSLTTAYGYTF.

V gene TRBV10-3 combines with J gene TRBJ2-7; maybe TRBD2 (6 bases). Between the trimmed V and J ends, which lost 4 bases and 3 bases, there was a span of 7 bases. Germline V gene sequence: CDR1 ENHRY, CDR2 SYGVKD. There are 12 residues in the CDR3. The CDR3 spells CAISGGDYEQYF. The CDR3, as DNA: TGTGCCATCAGTGGGGGGGACTACGAGCAGTACTTC.

In DNA form, the CDR3 reads TGTGCCAGCAGCTTCCCCCGGGGGGAGGGGAATGAGCAGTTCTTC. Its protein product is CASSFPRGEGNEQFF. This chain joins TRBV7-9 and TRBJ2-1; 7 bases match TRBD2. The CDR3 has 15 amino acids. CDR1 SEHNR and CDR2 FQNEAQ come from the germline V gene (reference sequence). Losses at the gene ends were 3 bases for V and 7 bases for J; bases not matched to a gene: 9.

V usage is TRBV13 and J usage is TRBJ2-2; D not resolved. This CDR3 region has 14 residues. V was shortened by 3 bases and J by 8 bases, with 13 bases between the two germline ends. Germline CDR1 reads PRHDT; CDR2 reads FYEKMQ (reference sequence). CDR3 sequence reads: CASSFIASQGELFF. Written as DNA, the CDR3 is TGTGCCAGCAGCTTTATAGCCTCTCAAGGGGAGCTGTTTTTT.

This clone was found once. The V call is TRBV27, the J call TRBJ2-1; a weak D match, TRBD1 (6 bases). V lost 5 bases, J lost 8 bases, and 10 bases lay in between. Germline lookup yields CDR1 MNHEY and CDR2 SMNVEV (reference sequence). The CDR3 loop spans 12 amino acids. CDR3 region: CASSPTGYEQFF. For the CDR3, the DNA is TGTGCCAGCAGTCCCACAGGGTATGAGCAGTTCTTC.

The J gene is TRBJ2-3, the V gene TRBV10-2, with D perhaps TRBD1 (5 bases). The CDR3 sequence is 15 residues long. Trimming left V 0 bases short and J 5 bases short, with 12 bases between. The germline CDR1 and CDR2 sequences are WSHSY and SAAADI. The CDR3 reads CASSESSLRVDTQYF. DNA for the CDR3: TGCGCCAGCAGTGAGTCTTCCCTCAGGGTAGATACGCAGTATTTT.

The CDR3 bases are TGCGCCAGCAGTAAGGCGGGCTTTGAGACCCAGTACTTC. Protein: CASSKAGFETQYF. The V call is TRBV10-2, the J call TRBJ2-5, with D possibly TRBD2 on 5 matching bases. CDR3 length equals 13 residues. CDR1 is WSHSY, CDR2 SAAADI, per germline. The V gene lost 5 bases and the J gene lost 5 bases, with 12 bases spanning the gap.

This sequence joins TRBV27 and TRBJ1-2, with 8 bases lining up with TRBD1. Germline V gene sequence: CDR1 MNHEY, CDR2 SMNVEV (reference sequence). CDR3 length: 14 residues. Trimming removed 1 base from V and 8 bases from J; junction bases left unmatched: 6. This CDR3 is CASSLWAGGRGYTF. The CDR3 region has the DNA TGTGCCAGCAGTTTATGGGCAGGGGGCAGGGGCTACACCTTC.

The chain has TRBV13 and TRBJ1-6, with 8 bases aligning to TRBD1. CDR3 length: 15 amino acids. Germline-derived CDR1 and CDR2 are PRHDT and FYEKMQ (reference sequence). Germline trimming cut 2 bases from V and 8 bases from J; bases unmatched to any gene: 5. CDR3 in amino acids: CASSLYWDRYSPLHF. As DNA, the CDR3 is TGTGCCAGCAGCTTATATTGGGACAGGTATTCACCCCTCCACTTT.

This clone was seen once. This chain uses TRBV27 with TRBJ1-1, with a weak D call TRBD1 (5 bases). Germline CDR1 is MNHEY and CDR2 is SMNVEV (reference sequence). The CDR3 has 14 amino acids. V gave up 5 bases and J gave up 5 bases, with 15 bases separating them. The CDR3 nucleotides are TGTGCCAGCAGTCCCATAGGGGCCGGGACTGAAGCTTTCTTT. Translating it yields CASSPIGAGTEAFF.

The rearrangement links TRBV5-1 to TRBJ2-5; 9 bases match TRBD1. The CDR3 has 16 amino acids. CDR1 SGHRS and CDR2 YFSETQ come from the germline V gene. Trimming at V came to 1 base and at J to 5 bases, leaving 9 bases not matched to a gene. CDR3 coding DNA: TGCGCCAGCAGCTTGCCGGGACAGGGCTTCATGGAGACCCAGTACTTC. Amino acid sequence: CASSLPGQGFMETQYF.

Within the sample, this clone is medium-sized (0.01 to 0.1%). Here the CDR3 reads CSVEMNRGTGELFF. As DNA, the CDR3 is TGCAGCGTTGAAATGAACAGGGGAACCGGGGAGCTGTTTTTT. This chain connects TRBV29-1 to TRBJ2-2; 7 bases align to TRBD1. V lost 2 bases and J lost 5; bases outside the gene matches: 5. The CDR3 runs to 14 residues. Germline CDR1 and CDR2: SQVTM and ANQGSEA.

This rearrangement joins TRBV19 to TRBJ1-5, with D possibly TRBD1 on 5 matching bases. Trimming took off 6 bases at V and 3 bases at J, with 15 bases between the two ends. The CDR3 has 15 residues. Looked up from germline, CDR1 is LNHDA and CDR2 is SQIVND (reference sequence). CDR3 DNA: TGTGCCAGTAGACATCAGACAGAGCTCAATCAGCCCCAGCATTTT. Translation: CASRHQTELNQPQHF. The full variable domain, its missing parts supplied by reference TRBV19 and TRBJ1-5, is DGGITQSPKYLFRKEGQNVTLSCEQNLNHDAMYWYRQDPGQGLRLIYYSQIVNDFQKGDIAEGYSVSREKKESFPLTVTSAQKNPTAFYLCASRHQTELNQPQHFGDGTRLSIL.